The rows below give T cell receptor beta chains drawn from one sample of a study of blood T cell repertoires in COVID-19. Profiled with immunoSEQ multiplex PCR; TCRdb holds only in-frame clones, not every one. The data show around 97,000 clones, with about 90% seen just once and 15% to 20% held by the top ten. Material: peripheral blood. The source is a human donor in a cohort sampled during active COVID-19. Each CDR3 is given with its conserved first and last residue. A D gene is named only where the DNA matches it firmly. Only part of the rows carry a size: once, few, many, or a class if the clone is expanded.

cdr3_aa cdr3_nt v_call cdr3_length d_call j_call clone_size
CASRTSGRVGEQFF TGTGCCAGCAGAACGAGCGGGAGGGTTGGTGAGCAGTTCTTC TRBV6-6 14 TRBD2 TRBJ2-1 .
CASASGGANTEAFF TGTGCTAGTGCCTCTGGGGGGGCCAACACTGAAGCTTTCTTT TRBV12-5 14 . TRBJ1-1 .
CASSAESGIVSEQYF TGTGCCAGCAGTGCCGAGAGCGGGATTGTGTCCGAGCAGTACTTC TRBV2 15 TRBD2 TRBJ2-7 .
CASSSPSGTSSYEQYF TGTGCCAGCAGTTCCCCCAGCGGGACCAGCTCCTACGAGCAGTACTTC TRBV6-5 16 TRBD2 TRBJ2-7 .
CASSPPFHSGRAGETQYF TGTGCCAGCAGCCCCCCCTTCCATAGCGGGAGGGCCGGGGAGACCCAGTACTTC TRBV6-2/TRBV6-3 18 TRBD2 TRBJ2-5 .
CASSREPLGHNEQFF TGTGCCAGCAGCCGAGAACCTTTGGGCCACAATGAGCAGTTCTTC TRBV3-1/TRBV3-2 15 . TRBJ2-1 .
CASSPGTSGISEQYF TGTGCCAGCAGCCCAGGGACTAGCGGGATCAGTGAGCAGTACTTC TRBV6-6 15 TRBD2 TRBJ2-7 once
CASSQLWAGESNQPQHF TGTGCCAGCAGCCAGTTGTGGGCGGGAGAGTCAAATCAGCCCCAGCATTTT TRBV5-8 17 . TRBJ1-5 .
CAISGTSGQERAKNIQYF TGTGCCATCAGTGGGACTAGCGGTCAGGAGAGGGCCAAAAACATTCAGTACTTC TRBV10-3 18 TRBD2 TRBJ2-4 .
CASSYSQESYEQYF TGTGCCAGCAGTTACAGTCAGGAAAGCTACGAGCAGTACTTC TRBV6-5 14 . TRBJ2-7 .
CASSEGAKYEQYF TGCGCCAGCAGTGAGGGGGCTAAGTACGAGCAGTACTTC TRBV10-1 13 . TRBJ2-7 .